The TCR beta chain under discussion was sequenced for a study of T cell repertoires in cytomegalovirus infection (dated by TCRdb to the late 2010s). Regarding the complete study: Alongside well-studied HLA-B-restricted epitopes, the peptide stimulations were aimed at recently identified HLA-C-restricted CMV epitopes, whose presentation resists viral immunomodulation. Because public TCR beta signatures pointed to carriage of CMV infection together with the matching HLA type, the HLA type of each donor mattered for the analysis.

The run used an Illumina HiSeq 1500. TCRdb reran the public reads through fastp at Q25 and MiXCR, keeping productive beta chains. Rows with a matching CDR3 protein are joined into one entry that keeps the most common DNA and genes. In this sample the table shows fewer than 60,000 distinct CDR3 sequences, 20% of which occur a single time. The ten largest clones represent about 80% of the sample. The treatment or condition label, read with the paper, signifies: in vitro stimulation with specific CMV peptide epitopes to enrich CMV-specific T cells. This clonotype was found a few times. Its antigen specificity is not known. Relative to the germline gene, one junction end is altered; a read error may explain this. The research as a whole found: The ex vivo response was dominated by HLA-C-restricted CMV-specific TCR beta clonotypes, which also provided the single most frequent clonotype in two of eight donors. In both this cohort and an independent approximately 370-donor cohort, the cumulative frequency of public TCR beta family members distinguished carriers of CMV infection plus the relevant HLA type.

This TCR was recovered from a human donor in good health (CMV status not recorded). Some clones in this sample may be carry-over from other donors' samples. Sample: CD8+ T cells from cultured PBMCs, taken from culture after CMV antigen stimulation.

The bases read TGCGCAGCCAGACTGGGACCCTATGGCTACACCTTC. This codes for CAARLGPYGYTF. The V and J segments used are TRBV6-5 and TRBJ1-2; TRBD1 could be the D gene, as 5 bases match. Including cysteine and phenylalanine, the CDR3 has 12 amino acids. The sequence is cut down to CDR3 DNA, 36 bases in frame from base 1. The germline V gene specifies MNHEY as CDR1 and SVGAGI as CDR2.